The 31 T cell receptor beta chains below come from one sample, sequenced in a study of blood T cell repertoires in COVID-19. Profiling relied on immunoSEQ multiplex PCR, and the TCRdb table lists in-frame clones only, not all of them. The sample has 200,000 to 250,000 clones, around 90% seen once; the top ten hold more than 10%. The sequenced material came from PBMCs or T cells enriched from blood (not recorded which). The receptor source for this set is a man aged 30 to 39 who had recovered from COVID-19.

This clone appeared once. V usage is TRBV5-1 and J usage is TRBJ2-5, with a weak D call TRBD2 (6 bases). In germline, CDR1 is SGHRS, CDR2 YFSETQ. The CDR3 loop spans 13 amino acids. Trimming left V 2 bases short and J 5 bases short, with 10 bases between. The CDR3 loop reads CASSFGGPETQYF. Here the CDR3 DNA reads TGCGCCAGCAGCTTCGGGGGTCCTGAGACCCAGTACTTC.

The chain couples TRBV7-3 to TRBJ1-3; 10 bases fit TRBD1. CDR3 length: 19 residues. Looked up from germline, CDR1 is SGHTA and CDR2 is FQGTGA. Trimming removed 4 bases from V and 2 bases from J; junction bases left unmatched: 14. CDR3 protein: CASSSNRDRGFSTGNTIYF. CDR3 DNA: TGTGCCAGCAGCTCAAACCGGGACAGGGGCTTTAGTACTGGAAACACCATATATTTT.

This chain connects TRBV5-6 to TRBJ2-5; TRBD2 matches 13 bases. V was clipped by 2 bases and J by 3 bases; unmatched bases: 4. The CDR3 length is 16 residues. Germline CDR1 reads SGHDT; CDR2 reads YYEEEE. The CDR3 here is CASSFLGLAGEETQYF. The CDR3, as DNA: TGTGCCAGCAGCTTCTTAGGACTAGCGGGAGAAGAGACCCAGTACTTC.

The chain employs TRBV12-3 or TRBV12-4 and TRBJ2-7; D is uncertain. The CDR3 sequence is 12 residues long. Trimming shortened V by 1 base and J by 4 bases, and 5 bases separated the two germline ends. The CDR3 DNA reads as TGTGCCAGCAGTTTAGACAGATACGAGCAGTACTTC. Translation gives CASSLDRYEQYF.

The rearrangement links TRBV24-1 to TRBJ2-2; possibly TRBD1 for D (5 bases). Trimming took 8 bases from V and 4 from J, leaving 13 bases between them. The CDR3 extends over 14 amino acids. CDR1 KGHDR and CDR2 SFDVKD come from the germline V gene. Here the CDR3 DNA reads TGTGCCACCATGGCAGGGTTGGTCACCGGGGAGCTGTTTTTT. Translated, it gives CATMAGLVTGELFF.

This clone was observed a single time. This chain connects TRBV28 to TRBJ1-2; possible D gene TRBD1, 6 bases. The length of the CDR3 is 13 residues. The V end lost 8 bases, the J end lost 2 bases, and 12 bases lay between the germline ends. Germline V gene sequence: CDR1 MDHEN, CDR2 SYDVKM. CDR3: CASHGTLNYGYTF. In DNA form, the CDR3 reads TGTGCCAGCCACGGGACACTAAACTATGGCTACACCTTC.

This clone was found a few times. The chain carries TRBV10-1 and TRBJ1-1, with 7 bases aligning to TRBD1. This CDR3 has 15 residues. V gave up 0 bases and J gave up 3 bases; unmatched junction bases: 4. The germline V gene encodes CDR1 WNHNN and CDR2 SYGVQD (reference sequence). The CDR3 sequence is CASSESDRAHTEAFF. The CDR3 region has the DNA TGCGCCAGCAGTGAGTCCGACAGGGCCCACACTGAAGCTTTCTTT.

This chain connects TRBV6-5 to TRBJ1-2; D is ambiguous. Per the germline V gene, CDR1 is MNHEY and CDR2 is SVGAGI. The CDR3 loop spans 12 amino acids. The ends were cut back, 7 bases at V and 6 bases at J, with 12 bases in the middle. This CDR3 is CASKREFDGYTF. DNA of the CDR3: TGTGCCAGCAAACGGGAGTTTGATGGCTACACCTTC.

The table lists this clone with a count of one. The chain joins TRBV7-8 to TRBJ1-5; tentative D call: TRBD1 (5 bases). Germline CDR1 and CDR2: SGHVS and FQNEAQ. The CDR3 is made up of 16 amino acids. V lost 5 bases, J lost 0 bases, and 14 bases lay in between. The CDR3 here is CASSPRDWNSNQPQHF. CDR3 DNA sequence: TGTGCCAGCAGCCCCCGGGACTGGAATAGCAATCAGCCCCAGCATTTT.

CDR3 in DNA: TGTGCCAGCAGTCCCGACAGGGGCGAGCAGTACTTC. This sequence encodes CASSPDRGEQYF. This chain links TRBV5-4 with TRBJ2-7, with TRBD1 identical over 8 bases. Trimming took 5 bases from V and 6 from J; bases not matched to a gene: 4. The CDR3 has 12 residues. The germline V gene has CDR1 SGHNT and CDR2 YYREEE (reference sequence).

The chain uses TRBV19 and TRBJ1-1; 8 bases line up with TRBD1. This CDR3 contains 12 residues. After removal of 6 bases from V and 5 bases from J, the junction contained 2 bases not matched to a gene. Germline V CDR1 and CDR2: LNHDA, SQIVND (reference sequence). For the CDR3, the DNA is TGTGCCAGTAGACAGGGGGGAACTGAAGCTTTCTTT. It translates to CASRQGGTEAFF.

The chain combines TRBV9 with TRBJ2-7; D is possibly TRBD1 (6 bases). CDR1 and CDR2 (germline): SGDLS, YYNGEE. Trimming removed 3 bases from V and 0 bases from J, with 10 bases in between. The CDR3 has 14 amino acids. The CDR3 coding sequence is TGTGCCAGCAGCGACGCAGGGGTCTCCTACGAGCAGTACTTC. Its protein product is CASSDAGVSYEQYF.

The rearrangement joins TRBV7-9 to TRBJ1-1; D is possibly TRBD1 (5 bases). The CDR3 is 15 residues long. Trimming shortened V by 5 bases and J by 1 base, and 14 bases separated the two germline ends. Germline CDR1 reads SEHNR; CDR2 reads FQNEAQ (reference sequence). The CDR3 bases are TGTGCCAGCAGCCCCCGGTGGGGGGGGAACACTGAAGCTTTCTTT. Translated, it gives CASSPRWGGNTEAFF.

The gene calls are TRBV5-1 and TRBJ2-3; 7 nucleotides match TRBD1. The CDR3 runs 15 residues. V shed 1 base and J 4 bases; nucleotides not matched to a gene: 6. Per germline, CDR1 SGHRS and CDR2 YFSETQ. CDR3 protein: CASSLTGVLPDTQYF. CDR3 nucleotide sequence: TGCGCCAGCAGCTTGACAGGGGTCCTCCCAGATACGCAGTATTTT.

This clone was detected once. The CDR3, as DNA: TGCGCCAGCAGCCAAGATCGTTCAGGGTTTAATGGCTACACCTTC. This encodes CASSQDRSGFNGYTF. V is TRBV4-3 and J is TRBJ1-2; possibly TRBD1 for D (5 bases). V gave up 0 bases and J gave up 6 bases, with 14 bases separating them. The germline V gene encodes CDR1 LGHNA and CDR2 YSLEER. The CDR3 contains 15 residues.

The CDR3 DNA follows: TGCAGCGTTGAAGCTGGGCTAGCGGGTTTCGGGACCCAGTACTTC. This gives the protein CSVEAGLAGFGTQYF. V is TRBV29-1 and J is TRBJ2-5; 8 nucleotides agree with TRBD2. The germline V gene has CDR1 SQVTM and CDR2 ANQGSEA. The CDR3 length is 15 residues. V trimming: 1 base; J trimming: 7 bases; junction bases outside the gene matches: 11.

The chain carries TRBV12-3 or TRBV12-4 and TRBJ2-7; perhaps TRBD2 as D (6 bases). V was shortened by 4 bases and J by 2 bases, with 6 bases between the two germline ends. The CDR3 loop spans 12 amino acids. The CDR3 is CASSWGAYEQYF. CDR3 coding DNA: TGTGCCAGCAGTTGGGGGGCCTACGAGCAGTACTTC.

The chain is built from TRBV3-1 (or the pseudogene TRBV3-2) and TRBJ2-5; 12 bases are shared with TRBD2. The CDR3 contains 15 residues. Germline CDR1 reads LGHDT; CDR2 reads YNNKEL (reference sequence). V was pared by 4 bases and J by 4 bases, with 4 bases of the junction left unmatched. This CDR3 reads CASSRSTSGGETQYF. For the CDR3, the DNA is TGTGCCAGCAGCCGATCGACTAGCGGGGGAGAGACCCAGTACTTC.

This chain uses TRBV3-1 (or the pseudogene TRBV3-2) with TRBJ1-6; D ambiguous. V shed 3 bases and J shed 0 bases, with 15 bases lying between them. Germline loops: CDR1 LGHDT, CDR2 YNNKEL (reference sequence). This CDR3 is built from 18 residues. CDR3 amino acids: CASSHHGSSSSYNSPLHF. The CDR3 bases are TGTGCCAGCAGCCACCATGGGAGTTCGAGCTCCTATAATTCACCCCTCCACTTT.

The V gene is TRBV11-3, the J gene TRBJ1-1; 8 bases match TRBD1. V lost 7 bases and J lost 0; bases outside the gene matches: 13. The CDR3 is made up of 17 amino acids. In germline, CDR1 is SGHNT, CDR2 YENEEA. The CDR3 loop reads CASNIKGQAQMNTEAFF. CDR3 DNA sequence: TGTGCCAGCAACATAAAGGGACAGGCGCAAATGAACACTGAAGCTTTCTTT.

The rearrangement uses TRBV6-2 or TRBV6-3 and TRBJ2-3; 10 nucleotides align to TRBD2. CDR3 length equals 15 residues. V was pared by 4 bases and J by 1 base, with 2 bases of the junction left unmatched. Germline V CDR1 and CDR2: MNHEY, SVGEGT. CDR3 sequence (DNA): TGTGCCAGCAGTTCAGGACTAGCGGGCACAGATACGCAGTATTTT. Its protein is CASSSGLAGTDTQYF.

This clone was seen a single time. The chain links TRBV2 to TRBJ1-5; 7 nucleotides agree with TRBD1. Per germline, CDR1 SNHLY and CDR2 FYNNEI. This CDR3 contains 14 residues. J was trimmed by 4 bases and V by 7 bases; bases with no gene match: 7. The CDR3 DNA follows: TGTGCCAGCAAGGGGGACAGTGGGAATCAGCCCCAGCATTTT. This codes for CASKGDSGNQPQHF.

The chain links TRBV6-5 to TRBJ2-7; D possibly corresponds to TRBD2 (5 bases). The ends were cut back, 8 bases at V and 2 bases at J, with 19 bases in the middle. From germline, CDR1 is MNHEY and CDR2 SVGAGI. This CDR3 spans 15 amino acids. CDR3 DNA: TGTGCCAGCGGTCTCGGCGGCGAGGGTACCTACGAGCAGTACTTC. Translating it yields CASGLGGEGTYEQYF.

The chain uses TRBV9 and TRBJ1-1, with 7 bases identical to TRBD1. With 4 bases clipped from V and 4 bases from J, the junction kept 10 bases outside the gene matches. This CDR3 region has 15 residues. From germline, CDR1 is SGDLS and CDR2 YYNGEE. Written as DNA, the CDR3 is TGTGCCAGCAGCCAGGGGGTTGGGGCGGGCACTGAAGCTTTCTTT. Its translation is CASSQGVGAGTEAFF.

V and J are TRBV12-5 and TRBJ2-1, with TRBD1 identical over 7 bases. V gave up 3 bases and J gave up 9 bases; unmatched junction bases: 17. The CDR3 spans 17 residues. Germline V gene sequence: CDR1 LGHNT, CDR2 FRNRAP. This chain's CDR3 is CASGFPADRAEWGEQFF. DNA of the CDR3: TGTGCTAGTGGTTTCCCAGCCGACAGGGCCGAGTGGGGTGAGCAGTTCTTC.

This chain uses TRBV21-1 with TRBJ2-1; the D call TRBD2 from the table was never checked on the DNA. TRBV21-1 is reported as a pseudogene. The CDR3 runs 15 residues. The CDR3, as DNA: TGTGCCAGCAGCCTAGCGGAAAGCTCCTACAATGAGCAGTTCTTC. This gives the protein CASSLAESSYNEQFF.

The rearrangement joins TRBV6-4 to TRBJ2-3, with 7 bases identical to TRBD2. This CDR3 region has 18 residues. With V trimmed by 4 bases and J by 0 bases, 13 bases remained unmatched. Germline CDR1 MRHNA, CDR2 SNTAGT. The CDR3 loop reads CASSVAGDSLFSTDTQYF. CDR3 in DNA: TGTGCCAGCAGTGTTGCGGGGGACTCTTTATTTAGCACAGATACGCAGTATTTT.

The chain joins TRBV11-2 to TRBJ2-1; D ambiguous. The CDR3 consists of 15 residues. V was pared by 3 bases and J by 7 bases, with 16 bases between. The germline gives CDR1 SGHAT, CDR2 FQNNGV. The CDR3 spells CASSFGGVQTNEQFF. The CDR3, as DNA: TGTGCCAGCAGCTTTGGTGGTGTACAGACGAATGAGCAGTTCTTC.

The V and J genes are TRBV19 and TRBJ1-6; weak D call: TRBD1 (5 bases). Germline lookup yields CDR1 LNHDA and CDR2 SQIVND (reference sequence). The CDR3 covers 15 residues. The V end lost 1 base, the J end lost 14 bases, and 18 bases lay between the germline ends. The CDR3 sequence is CASSIGRGIRKALHF. For the CDR3, the DNA is TGTGCCAGTAGTATAGGTCGGGGGATCCGAAAGGCCCTCCACTTT.

This chain connects TRBV6-2 or TRBV6-3 to TRBJ2-1; a possible D gene is TRBD1 (6 bases). CDR1 and CDR2 (germline): MNHEY, SVGEGT. This CDR3 has 15 amino acids. Between the trimmed V and J ends, which lost 6 bases and 8 bases, there was a span of 20 bases. The CDR3 coding sequence is TGTGCCAGCAGCTATTACCGGGACAATAACTATGAGCAGTTCTTC. Its translation is CASSYYRDNNYEQFF.

The chain has TRBV28 and TRBJ1-4, with no clear D. CDR1 and CDR2 (germline): MDHEN, SYDVKM. Deletions cut 5 bases from V and 11 bases from J, with 12 bases between. The CDR3 runs to 12 residues. Written as DNA, the CDR3 is TGTGCCAGCAGTCTTTGGCCGTCTAAACTGTTTTTT. Its protein is CASSLWPSKLFF.